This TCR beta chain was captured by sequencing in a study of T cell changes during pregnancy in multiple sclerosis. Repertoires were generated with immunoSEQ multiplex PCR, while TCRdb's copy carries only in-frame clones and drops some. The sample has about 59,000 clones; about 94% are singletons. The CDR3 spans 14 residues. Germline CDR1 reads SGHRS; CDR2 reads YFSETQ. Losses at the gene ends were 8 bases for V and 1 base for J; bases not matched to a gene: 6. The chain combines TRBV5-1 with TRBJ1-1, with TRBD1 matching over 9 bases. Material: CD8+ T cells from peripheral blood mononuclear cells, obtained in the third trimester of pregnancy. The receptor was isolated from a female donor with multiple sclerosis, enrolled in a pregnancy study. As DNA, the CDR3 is TGCGCCAGTACCATGGACAGGGGGAACACTGAAGCTTTCTTT. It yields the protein CASTMDRGNTEAFF.